This T cell receptor (beta chain) derives from a study of Ad26.COV2.S vaccination and SARS-CoV-2 variants. Study details: Intramuscularly, Ad26.COV2.S was given either once or twice, 56 days apart. Notes on the study in general: Vaccine recipients posted higher spike-specific TCR breadth than their placebo counterparts. Once vaccination had occurred, spike-specific CD8+ and CD4+ T cell responses reportedly showed substantial breadth.

This CDR3 is built from 13 residues. From germline, CDR1 is KGHSH and CDR2 LQKENI. The germline V and J ends were trimmed by 5 bases and 6 bases, with 8 bases remaining between them. Treatment: 15 to 20 received Ad26.COV2.S at low or high dose, single or two shots; about 5 received placebo; per-sample allocation not given. Specimen acquisition occurred on day 63 following the initial vaccine or placebo injection. On this clone: The target antigen is unknown.

Assay: immunoSEQ multiplex PCR; the TCRdb copy retains only in-frame clones and omits some. Among hundreds of thousands of clones listed, roughly 84% were seen once. V and J are TRBV18 and TRBJ1-6; D gene uncertain. This sample comprised peripheral blood, obtained in a trial of Ad26.COV2.S vaccine versus placebo. This clonotype was obtained from a person aged 18 to 65 who received the Ad26.COV2.S COVID-19 vaccine or a placebo. The CDR3 sequence: CASSSDRNSPLHF. The CDR3 DNA follows: TGTGCCAGCTCATCCGACCGTAATTCACCCCTCCACTTT.